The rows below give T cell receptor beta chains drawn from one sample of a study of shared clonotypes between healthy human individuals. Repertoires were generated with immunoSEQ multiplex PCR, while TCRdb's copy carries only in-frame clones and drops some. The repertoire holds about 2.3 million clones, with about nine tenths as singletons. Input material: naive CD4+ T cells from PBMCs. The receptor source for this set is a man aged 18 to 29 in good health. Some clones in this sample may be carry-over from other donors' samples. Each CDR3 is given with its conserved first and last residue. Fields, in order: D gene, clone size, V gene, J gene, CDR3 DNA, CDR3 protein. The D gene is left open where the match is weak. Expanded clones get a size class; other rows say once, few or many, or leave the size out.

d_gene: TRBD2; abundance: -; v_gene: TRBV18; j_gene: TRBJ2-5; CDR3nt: TGTGCCAGCTCACCAAAGCCAGGGACTAGCGGGCAAGAGACCCAGTACTTC; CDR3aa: CASSPKPGTSGQETQYF
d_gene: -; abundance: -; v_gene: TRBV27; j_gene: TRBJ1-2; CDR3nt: TGTGCCAGCAGCCACTCCCCTGGCGCCGGTGGCTACACCTTC; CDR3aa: CASSHSPGAGGYTF
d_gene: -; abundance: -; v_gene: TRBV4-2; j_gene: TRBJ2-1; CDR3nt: TGTGCCAGCAGCCAAGAAGAGGGTCCCTACAATGAGCAGTTCTTC; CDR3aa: CASSQEEGPYNEQFF
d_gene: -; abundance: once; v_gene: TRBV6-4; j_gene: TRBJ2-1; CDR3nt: TGTGCCAGCAGTGACTCGATTAAAACAGAGCAGTTCTTC; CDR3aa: CASSDSIKTEQFF
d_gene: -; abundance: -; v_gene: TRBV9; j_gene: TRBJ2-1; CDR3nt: TGTGCCAGCAGCGCGACAGGTACATCCTACAATGAGCAGTTCTTC; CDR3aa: CASSATGTSYNEQFF
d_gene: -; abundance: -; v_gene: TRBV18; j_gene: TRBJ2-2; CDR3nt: TGTGCCAGCTCACCACCGGGTACCCTGGGGACCGGGGAGCTGTTTTTT; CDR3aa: CASSPPGTLGTGELFF
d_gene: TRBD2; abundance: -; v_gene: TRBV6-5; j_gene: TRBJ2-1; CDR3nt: TGTGCCAGCAGTCCGGGATCTAGCGGACACAATGAGCAGTTCTTC; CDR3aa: CASSPGSSGHNEQFF
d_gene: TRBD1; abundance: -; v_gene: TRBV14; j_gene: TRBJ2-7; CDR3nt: TGTGCCAGCAGCTTCCAAATAGGGACAGCTCTGTTCGAGCAGTACTTC; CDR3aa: CASSFQIGTALFEQYF
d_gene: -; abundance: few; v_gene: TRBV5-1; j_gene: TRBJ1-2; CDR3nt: TGCGCCAGCAGCTTTGGGGGGGACTATGGCTACACCTTC; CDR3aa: CASSFGGDYGYTF
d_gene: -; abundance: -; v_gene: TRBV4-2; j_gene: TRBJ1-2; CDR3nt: TGTGCCAGCACCAGTGGGTCAGCCAAACCCACCTACTATGGCTACACCTTC; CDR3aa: CASTSGSAKPTYYGYTF
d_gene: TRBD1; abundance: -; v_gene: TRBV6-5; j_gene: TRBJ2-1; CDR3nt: TGTGCCAGCACCAGAACAGGGGGCCATGAGCAGTTCTTC; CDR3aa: CASTRTGGHEQFF
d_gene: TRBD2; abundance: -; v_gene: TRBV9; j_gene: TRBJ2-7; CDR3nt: TGTGCCAGCAGGAGCGGGAGTGACGACGAGCAGTACTTC; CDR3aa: CASRSGSDDEQYF
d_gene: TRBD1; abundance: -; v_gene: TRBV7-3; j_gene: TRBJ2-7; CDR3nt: TGTGCCAGCAGCAGACAGACAGGGGGTGCCTACGAGCAGTACTTC; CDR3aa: CASSRQTGGAYEQYF
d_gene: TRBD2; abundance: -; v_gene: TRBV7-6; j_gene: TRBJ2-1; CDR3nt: TGTGCCAGCAGCTCCACCGGACCTAGCGGGCCCACCAATGAGCAGTTCTTC; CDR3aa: CASSSTGPSGPTNEQFF
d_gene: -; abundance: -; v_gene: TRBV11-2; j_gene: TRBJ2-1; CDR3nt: TGTGCCAGCAGCTGGGACGCCTACAATGAGCAGTTCTTC; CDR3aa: CASSWDAYNEQFF
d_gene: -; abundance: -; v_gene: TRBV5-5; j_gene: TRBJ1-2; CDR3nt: TGTGCCAGCAGCCCGGGGCAGGGTGCCCCCGCGTACGGCTACACCTTC; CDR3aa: CASSPGQGAPAYGYTF
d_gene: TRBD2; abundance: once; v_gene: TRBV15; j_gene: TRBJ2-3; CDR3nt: TGTGCCACCCACCTCCGGGCAGGGTTCGGGACTAGCGGGAGCGCCGAAAGCACAGATACGCAGTATTTT; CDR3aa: CATHLRAGFGTSGSAESTDTQYF
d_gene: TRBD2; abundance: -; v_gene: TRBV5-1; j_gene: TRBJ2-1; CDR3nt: TGCGCCAGCAGCTTGACTAGCGGGAGTTTCTACAATGAGCAGTTCTTC; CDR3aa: CASSLTSGSFYNEQFF
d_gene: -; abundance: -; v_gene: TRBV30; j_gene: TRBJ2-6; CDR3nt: TGTGCCTGGAGTGTACGCACCTCTGGGGCCAACGTCCTGACTTTC; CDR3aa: CAWSVRTSGANVLTF
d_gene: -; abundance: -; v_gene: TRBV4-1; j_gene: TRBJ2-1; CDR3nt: TGCGCCAGCAGCCTTACCATCAGGGATGAGCAGTTCTTC; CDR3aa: CASSLTIRDEQFF
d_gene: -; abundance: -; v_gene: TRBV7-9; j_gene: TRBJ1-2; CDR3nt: TGTGCCAGCAGCAAACCCGGGTTCAACCTCCAGGCTATTGGCTACACCTTC; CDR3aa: CASSKPGFNLQAIGYTF
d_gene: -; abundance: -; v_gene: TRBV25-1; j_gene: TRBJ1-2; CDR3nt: TGTGCCAGCAGTGATGACCTGGGTCCCTATGGCTACACCTTC; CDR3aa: CASSDDLGPYGYTF
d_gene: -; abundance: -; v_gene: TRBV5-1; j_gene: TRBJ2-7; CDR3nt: TGCGCCAGCAGCTTTTGGGGTTACGAGCAGTACTTC; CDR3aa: CASSFWGYEQYF
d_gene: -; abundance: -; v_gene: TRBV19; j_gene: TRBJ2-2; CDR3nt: TGTGCCAGTAGAAGGATGGGGGACACCGGGGAGCTGTTTTTT; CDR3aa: CASRRMGDTGELFF
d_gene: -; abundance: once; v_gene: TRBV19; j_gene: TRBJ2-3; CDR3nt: TGTGCCAGTAGTCCGCGATCGACGGGGGGCGGCCCAGATACGCAGTATTTT; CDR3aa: CASSPRSTGGGPDTQYF
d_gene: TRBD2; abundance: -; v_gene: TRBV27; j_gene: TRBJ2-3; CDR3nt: TGTGCCAGCAGTGGGCGACTAGCGGGAGAACTGGATACGCAGTATTTT; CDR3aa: CASSGRLAGELDTQYF
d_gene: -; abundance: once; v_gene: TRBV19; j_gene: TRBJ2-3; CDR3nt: TGTGCCAGTAGTATTCGGCGAACAGATACGCAGTATTTT; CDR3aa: CASSIRRTDTQYF